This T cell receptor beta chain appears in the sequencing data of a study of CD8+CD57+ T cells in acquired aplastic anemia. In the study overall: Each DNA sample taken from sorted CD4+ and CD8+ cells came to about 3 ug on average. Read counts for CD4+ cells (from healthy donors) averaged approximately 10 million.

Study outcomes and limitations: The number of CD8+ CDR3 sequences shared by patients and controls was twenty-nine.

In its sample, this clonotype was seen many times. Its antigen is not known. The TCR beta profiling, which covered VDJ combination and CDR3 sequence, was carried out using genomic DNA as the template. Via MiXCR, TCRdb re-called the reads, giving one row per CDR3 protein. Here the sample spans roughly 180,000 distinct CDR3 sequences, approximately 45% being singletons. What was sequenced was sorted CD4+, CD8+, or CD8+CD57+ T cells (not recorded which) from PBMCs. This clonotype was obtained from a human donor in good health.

The CDR3 DNA reads TGTGCCAGCAGCCCCAAGGCCCGGGACCTATACAATGAGCAGTTCTTC. Translation gives CASSPKARDLYNEQFF. V usage is TRBV4-2 and J usage is TRBJ2-1; the D gene could be TRBD1 or TRBD2 (5 bases each). The V and J ends lost 4 bases and 4 bases respectively, with 17 bases between them. In germline, CDR1 is LGHNA, CDR2 YNFKEQ. The CDR3 loop spans 16 amino acids.